These 20 T cell receptor beta chains were sequenced from one sample in a study of regulatory T cells in long-lasting Graves disease. Arm-PCR of CDR3 regions and iRepertoire HTBI primers were the basis on which TCR beta libraries were built. TCRdb reprocessed the multiplex PCR reads via MiXCR and lists one record per CDR3 protein. The profile shows hundreds of thousands of distinct CDR3 sequences, 30% of them singletons. The time point here: persistent/refractory GD, antithyroid drugs over 5 years with positive TRAb. PBMC RNA served as the TCR library source. Sequencing was performed on peripheral blood mononuclear cells (PBMCs), taken when the disease was refractory, from a patient treated with antithyroid drugs. The receptors derive from a female donor with Graves disease.

This chain links TRBV5-1 with TRBJ1-1; D unclear. V was trimmed by 3 bases and J by 4 bases, leaving 13 bases between them. CDR3 length equals 14 residues. Germline V lookup: CDR1 SGHRS, CDR2 YFSETQ. In DNA form, the CDR3 reads TGCGCCAGCAGCTGGTTGAGAAAGGGCACTGAAGCTTTCTTT. Its protein is CASSWLRKGTEAFF.

This clonotype occurred a few times. The gene calls are TRBV7-3 and TRBJ2-2, with D unresolved. This CDR3 contains 16 residues. Per the germline V gene, CDR1 is SGHTA and CDR2 is FQGTGA. The ends were cut back, 4 bases at V and 6 bases at J, with 18 bases in the middle. The CDR3 DNA reads as TGTGCCAGCAGCTCCCTCCCGGGCCTGGCCCCCGGGGAGCTGTTTTTT. Amino acid sequence: CASSSLPGLAPGELFF.

The chain carries TRBV20-1 and TRBJ2-7; the match to TRBD2 covers 8 bases. The CDR3 loop spans 15 amino acids. Germline V gives CDR1 DFQATT, CDR2 SNEGSKA (reference sequence). The trim removed 4 bases at V and 4 bases at J, leaving 12 bases unmatched. For the CDR3, the DNA is TGCAGTGCTACCCCGGGACTAGACGGGTCGTACGAGCAGTACTTC. Its translation is CSATPGLDGSYEQYF.

V and J are TRBV3-1 and TRBJ1-6, with D uncertain. Germline lookup yields CDR1 LGHDT and CDR2 YNNKEL (reference sequence). Trimming took 4 bases from V and 3 from J, leaving 10 bases between them. The CDR3 length is 15 residues. The CDR3 DNA reads TGTGCCAGCAGCCCGACATCAGTCTATAATTCACCCCTCCACTTT. Its protein is CASSPTSVYNSPLHF.

At least ten counts were recorded for this clonotype. The junction does not match germline at one end; this may be a read error. The chain joins TRBV5-1 to TRBJ1-2; D ambiguous. This CDR3 comprises 13 residues. Germline V gene data show CDR1 as SGHRS and CDR2 as YFSETQ. The CDR3 nucleotides read TGTGCCAGCAGCTTAGGTTCTAACTATGGCTACACCTTC. Translating gives CASSLGSNYGYTF.

The V gene is TRBV28, the J gene TRBJ1-5; D may be TRBD1 (6 bases). There are 15 residues in the CDR3. Germline loops: CDR1 MDHEN, CDR2 SYDVKM. Trimming removed 6 bases at V and 6 bases at J, with 18 bases between. The CDR3 DNA reads TGTGCCAGCAGCCTCCCGGGGGGGGCGAGTCAGCCCCAGCATTTT. Translating gives CASSLPGGASQPQHF.

Ten or more counts support this clonotype. The chain is built from TRBV15 and TRBJ1-2; maybe TRBD1 (5 bases). The CDR3 is 13 amino acids. CDR1 LNHNV and CDR2 YYDKDF come from the germline V gene (reference sequence). V dropped 5 bases and J dropped 6 bases, with 13 bases sitting between them. CDR3 protein: CATSGTLVNGYTF. The CDR3 DNA follows: TGTGCCACCAGCGGGACTCTCGTTAATGGCTACACCTTC.

V usage is TRBV6-2 or TRBV6-3 and J usage is TRBJ2-3; the D gene is possibly TRBD2 (6 bases). The V end lost 6 bases, the J end lost 4 bases, and 14 bases lay between the germline ends. This CDR3 region has 14 residues. From germline, CDR1 is MNHEY and CDR2 SVGEGT. For the CDR3, the DNA is TGTGCCAGCAGGGAGGGTACAGTTGCAGATACGCAGTATTTT. It translates to CASREGTVADTQYF.

In DNA form, the CDR3 reads TGTGCCAGCAGTTTTTACCTCCGGACAGATAGCAATCAGCCCCAGCATTTT. It translates to CASSFYLRTDSNQPQHF. This chain connects TRBV7-9 to TRBJ1-5; possible D gene TRBD1, 6 bases. This CDR3 spans 17 amino acids. From germline, CDR1 is SEHNR and CDR2 FQNEAQ (reference sequence). V was trimmed by 6 bases and J by 0 bases, leaving 18 bases between them.

This chain uses TRBV12-3 or TRBV12-4 with TRBJ2-5, with a tentative D call TRBD2 (6 bases). Trimming pared 6 bases from V and 4 bases from J, leaving 12 bases between. CDR3 length: 13 amino acids. CDR3 in DNA: TGTGCCAGCAGCCAACGGGGGATAGAGACCCAGTACTTC. It is translated as CASSQRGIETQYF.

The chain uses TRBV20-1 and TRBJ1-2; the D is unclear. The V end lost 1 base, the J end lost 0 bases, and 12 bases lay between the germline ends. Per germline, CDR1 DFQATT and CDR2 SNEGSKA (reference sequence). The CDR3 runs 15 residues. CDR3 coding DNA: TGCAGTGCTAGAGTCCCGGGGAGGGCTAACTATGGCTACACCTTC. Translated: CSARVPGRANYGYTF.

The rearrangement joins TRBV6-1 to TRBJ1-6; D gene uncertain. V was clipped by 1 base and J by 6 bases, with 10 bases between them. In germline, CDR1 is MNHNS, CDR2 SASEGT. CDR3 length equals 15 residues. CDR3 DNA: TGTGCCAGCAGTGAAGTGTGGCAGAGTAATTCACCCCTCCACTTT. Residues: CASSEVWQSNSPLHF.

The chain employs TRBV25-1 and TRBJ1-3; weak D call: TRBD1 (5 bases). CDR3 length: 16 amino acids. Germline CDR1 is MGHDK and CDR2 is SYGVNS. Trimming cost V 3 bases and J 3 bases, with 15 bases left between them. The CDR3 sequence is CASSEAGQAFGNTIYF. For the CDR3, the DNA is TGTGCCAGCAGTGAGGCGGGGCAGGCTTTTGGAAACACCATATATTTT.

The V and J genes are TRBV20-1 and TRBJ2-7; no clear D gene. This CDR3 region has 15 residues. V lost 0 bases, J lost 3 bases, and 15 bases lay in between. Germline CDR1 reads DFQATT; CDR2 reads SNEGSKA (reference sequence). The CDR3 loop reads CSARDDKEAVYEQYF. The CDR3 region has the DNA TGCAGTGCTAGAGATGACAAAGAGGCCGTCTACGAGCAGTACTTC.

The chain is built from TRBV28 and TRBJ2-7, with TRBD1 matching 8 bases. Losses at the gene ends were 7 bases for V and 6 bases for J; bases not matched to a gene: 11. CDR1 MDHEN and CDR2 SYDVKM come from the germline V gene. The CDR3 is 14 residues long. The CDR3 DNA reads TGTGCCAGCACTCCTTGCGGGACAGGTGGCGAGCAGTACTTC. This codes for CASTPCGTGGEQYF.

This clonotype was recorded a few times. The rearrangement joins TRBV20-1 to TRBJ2-5; D call uncertain. CDR3 length: 13 amino acids. Deletions cut 5 bases from V and 2 bases from J, with 12 bases between. From germline, CDR1 is DFQATT and CDR2 SNEGSKA (reference sequence). The chain's CDR3 is CSARRTLQETQYF. The CDR3 nucleotides are TGCAGTGCTCGTCGGACCCTTCAAGAGACCCAGTACTTC.

This clonotype was counted a few times. The V gene is TRBV20-1, the J gene TRBJ2-5; no firm D call. The V and J ends lost 6 bases and 1 base respectively, with 12 bases between them. Per the germline V gene, CDR1 is DFQATT and CDR2 is SNEGSKA (reference sequence). The CDR3 loop spans 13 amino acids. CDR3 sequence reads: CSAIVYLQETQYF. The CDR3 DNA reads as TGCAGTGCCATAGTGTACCTCCAAGAGACCCAGTACTTC.

The chain couples TRBV7-9 to TRBJ1-3; the D is unclear. Trimming removed 8 bases from V and 2 bases from J, with 13 bases in between. The germline V gene has CDR1 SEHNR and CDR2 FQNEAQ (reference sequence). The CDR3 is made up of 14 amino acids. CDR3 nucleotide sequence: TGTGCCAGCGATCGTCTCGGGCCTGGAAACACCATATATTTT. Its protein is CASDRLGPGNTIYF.

The chain is built from TRBV29-1 and TRBJ1-2, with D perhaps matching TRBD1 (5 bases). Per germline, CDR1 SQVTM and CDR2 ANQGSEA. There are 12 residues in the CDR3. Deletions cut 7 bases from V and 2 bases from J, with 11 bases between. CDR3: CSGSDRNYGYTF. In nucleotides, the CDR3 is TGCAGCGGGAGCGACAGAAACTATGGCTACACCTTC.

This clonotype was recorded many times. The CDR3 loop is CASSTQGTNEKLFF. As DNA, the CDR3 is TGTGCCAGCAGTACACAGGGTACTAATGAAAAACTGTTTTTT. V gene TRBV28 combines with J gene TRBJ1-4; D perhaps matches TRBD1 (6 bases). From germline, CDR1 is MDHEN and CDR2 SYDVKM. Deletions cut 5 bases from V and 2 bases from J, with 9 bases between. The CDR3 contains 14 residues.